The clone carrying this TCR beta chain was detected a few times. Its target is not known. TCRdb ran MiXCR on the 5' RACE reads and lists one entry per CDR3 protein. The data show approximately 340,000 distinct CDR3 sequences, 15% to 20% seen once. The sample belongs to a study of T-cell memory formation after mild COVID-19. Study in general: The study found TCR clusters largely donor specific.

The CDR3 length is 16 residues. Germline assignment: CDR1 SGHNT and CDR2 YYREEE (reference sequence). V lost 4 bases, J lost 5 bases, and 7 bases stayed unmatched. Broader study findings: CD4+ contracting clones were found mainly in CM and EM, and CD8+ ones in EMRA. Clones contracting across day 15 to 85 had a balanced CD4/CD8 profile; later expanding clones leaned CD4+.

The chain has TRBV5-4 and TRBJ2-5, with TRBD2 matching over 14 bases. The receptor comes from a man in his late teens or twenties who had mild COVID-19 (a few samples of this study predate the infection). Cell type and time point are not known. The source material was PBMCs or a T cell subset sorted from them (not recorded which). CDR3 residues: CASSLTSGGAGETQYF. The CDR3 bases are TGTGCCAGCAGCCTGACTAGCGGGGGGGCCGGGGAGACCCAGTACTTC.